This TCR beta chain comes out of a study of CD8+ T cells in alopecia areata. Study-wide context: The duration of tofacitinib was 6 to 18 months, with 6 months off drug afterward.

The study's findings and limits: While tofacitinib was given, many expanded lesional clones persisted in scalp and blood. In lesional scalp, particularly from alopecia totalis/universalis, clonality was higher than in normal scalp.

As to this clone: Antigen specificity is unknown.

Indicated treatment: oral pan-JAK inhibitor, 5-10 mg twice daily. It was cDNA, reverse transcribed from extracted RNA, that served as the sequencing template. Profiled with immunoSEQ multiplex PCR; TCRdb holds only in-frame clones, not every one. The table shows under 130,000 clones, with about nine tenths occurring only once. The CDR3 consists of 16 residues. V lost 1 base and J 2 bases, leaving 13 bases between the germline ends. In germline, CDR1 is MNHEY, CDR2 SMNVEV (reference sequence). The input for sequencing was CD8+ T cells sorted from blood, taken around week 31, from a patient treated with tofacitinib. The chain joins TRBV27 to TRBJ2-3; TRBD1 or TRBD2 may be the D gene (5 bases each). This receptor was obtained from a human donor with alopecia areata. CDR3 residues: CASSLYRGRITDTQYF. The CDR3 DNA sequence: TGTGCCAGCAGTTTATATCGGGGCAGGATCACAGATACGCAGTATTTT.